This T cell receptor beta chain derives from a study of vaccination and CD4 T cells after COVID-19 (dated by TCRdb to between 2021 and 2024). Background on the whole study: The convalescent cohort included six males and four females, with two Hispanic individuals, seven Caucasians, two Asians and one multiracial person. Participants got two doses of the Pfizer-BioNTech BNT162b2 vaccine (n=8) or two doses of the Moderna mRNA-1273 vaccine (n=2). Post-COVID blood samples from convalescent patients were collected a median of roughly 100 days after diagnosis, with a range of roughly 35 to 170 days. The time from the second vaccine dose to post-vaccine blood sampling had a median of roughly 72 days and ranged from roughly 13 to 241 days. Culture stimuli were overlapping spike peptide pools from SARS-CoV-2 and from the common cold coronaviruses HCoV-NL63, HCoV-OC43 and HCoV-229E. As controls, cultures received a CEFX viral epitope pool (the positive control), an HIV-1 Nef peptide pool (the negative control), or no peptide at all. The spike-specific CD4+ TCR repertoire was compared before and after mRNA vaccination in over 9 COVID-19 convalescent patients and 4 infection-naive healthy vaccine recipients. Study-level results and caveats: Among the post-vaccine SARS-CoV-2-reactive clones in convalescent patients, a median approximately 90% showed up only after vaccination, which suggests vaccine-specific priming. The study included relatively few convalescent patients and did not analyze early timepoints after natural infection. An increase in the median number of SARS-CoV-2-reactive clonotypes from approximately 23 after infection to some 38 after vaccination was observed, but the change was not found to be significant. Nearly all vaccine-specific clones in convalescent patients (304 of 307) were mono-reactive for SARS-CoV-2 spike rather than cross-reactive with common cold coronaviruses.

Remarks on this clonotype: What this receptor recognizes is not known. Per-nucleotide qualities are absent, and no much larger clonotype sits a single base away.

Library generation was performed with PCR. DNA from cultured CD4+ T cells was subjected to TCR sequencing with the Oncomine TCR Beta short-read assay at the Johns Hopkins FTIC core. The QIAamp micro DNA kit was used to extract genomic DNA from the cultured CD4+ T cells. Oncomine TCR Beta libraries made from cultured CD4+ T cells were pooled using unique dual indexes and sequenced on an Illumina iSeq 100. Regarding the original processing steps: Non-productive sequences were filtered out, and CDR3s that did not start with C, did not end with F or W, or were shorter than 7 amino acids were discarded. The MANAFEST web application identified antigen-specific clonotypes by comparing peptide-stimulated wells against reference wells and other culture wells. For a clone to be called positive, the clone needed an FDR below 0.05, an odds ratio above 5, and a productive frequency above 0.1% in at least two of three replicate wells. Clonotypes that were significantly expanded in both SARS-CoV-2 spike wells and at least one common cold coronavirus spike condition were defined as cross-reactive. Using R version 3.6.1, CDR3 homology was evaluated through Levenshtein distances (stringdist) along with unrooted phylogenetic trees (ape). TCRdb's own reprocessing of the public reads used fastp at Q25 and MiXCR and kept productive beta chains. CDR3 protein duplicates are merged, each entry listing the most common genes and DNA. TCRdb's processing, not the authors' own work, is the source of the V and J calls. The sample table contains tens of thousands of distinct CDR3 sequences; only one count was recorded for roughly 71% of them. The ten largest clones capture under 20% of the sample.

Counted from cysteine to phenylalanine, this CDR3 has 16 amino acids. This entry keeps only the CDR3 DNA: 48 bases, framed from base 1. CDR1 SGHVS and CDR2 FNYEAQ are derived from the germline V gene. Trimmed from V: 3 bases; trimmed from J: 5 bases; junction bases lacking a gene match: 0. The treatment or condition tag for this specimen amounts to: approximately 9-day PBMC culture with coronavirus spike peptide pools or control peptides (ViraFEST assay). The study used the ViraFEST assay, which expanded antigen-specific T cells with peptide pools and then identified expanded clonotypes by TCR sequencing. Negative nucleocapsid antibody tests before and after vaccination confirmed that the healthy vaccine recipients had no prior SARS-CoV-2 infection. Each well held 1.5 million to 2.5 million PBMCs cultured with around 9 ug/ml peptide pools in IMDM containing around 5% human AB serum and roughly 9.3 IU/ml IL-2. Half of the culture medium was replaced with fresh IL-2-containing medium on days 3 and 7. After 9 to 10 days of culture, CD4+ T cells were isolated by negative selection using the EasySep CD4+ T cell isolation kit. PBMCs were separated from whole blood using Ficoll-Paque Plus gradient centrifugation and then either used fresh or cryopreserved at -140C. Culture conditions were generally each tested in triplicate wells.

The starting material was CD4+ T cells from blood, cultured in vitro, obtained after SARS-CoV-2 vaccination. This sequence was found in a human donor who received a COVID-19 vaccine. Rearrangement joined TRBV7-6 to TRBJ2-2; TRBD2 aligns with 16 central bases. The nucleotide sequence is given as TGTGCCAGCAGCTTGGGACTAGCGGGGGGGACCGGGGAGCTGTTTTTT. Its amino acids are CASSLGLAGGTGELFF.